This T cell receptor (beta chain) emerged from a study of cytomegalovirus exposure and HLA in healthy donors (dated by TCRdb to the late 2010s). At the level of the whole study: According to a later analysis, one platform produced both the roughly 130 validation repertoires and the 666 repertoires of the first cohort. The study was designed to test whether signatures of past pathogen exposure could be identified by cataloging public T cell receptors. In addition to the first cohort of hundreds of subjects, a separate validation cohort of approximately 130 different subjects was used. To predict cytomegalovirus infection status, the study brought together high-throughput TCR immunosequencing, statistical association of individual TCRs with disease status, and machine learning.

Donors formed part of the validation cohort, which comprised 120 subjects and was distinct from the first cohort of several hundred subjects. This clone was counted only a few times. What this receptor recognizes is not known. Per-nucleotide qualities are absent, and no much larger clonotype sits a single base away. Broad study findings and their caveats: The validation cohort had no HLA typing available for a later analysis, so co-occurrence within that cohort was assessed over all 120 or so repertoires. A total of 164 TCR beta chains were listed by the study as associated with cytomegalovirus. The authors suggested that the approach could potentially be extended to other disease states and immunological phenotypes. Cytomegalovirus status was reported to be diagnosed by the classifier with high specificity and sensitivity in both the original and validation cohorts. Three of the identified cytomegalovirus-associated TCR beta chains were confirmed in vitro to be specific for cytomegalovirus antigens. Of the cluster scores, 90% to 95% were above 0 in a later analysis, which found that TCRs clustered in the first cohort also tended to co-occur in the 120 or so validation repertoires. Most TCR sequences were seen in very few donors, while some public TCRs were found in many individuals.

V lost 1 base and J lost 9 bases; the stretch between them is 7 bases long. CDR1 MNHNS and CDR2 SASEGT were looked up in the germline V gene. From its cysteine to its phenylalanine, the CDR3 spans 12 amino acids. Here the CDR3 DNA is all that survives: 36 bases in frame from base 1. Library preparation used the immunoSEQ multiplex PCR assay. The original pipeline was this. To diagnose cytomegalovirus status from the catalog of TCR beta chain sequences, a statistical classification framework was built. Not all clones reach the TCRdb copy of this immuneACCESS table, which keeps in-frame sequences only. Checked studies attribute under half of the gap to unresolved V genes and leave the rest unexplained. For V, J and clone size, that table is used; D and trimming come from the DNA. The sample data list roughly 150,000 clones, and about nine tenths of these were observed just once. The top ten clonotypes cover about 5.8% of the sample.

The source material was PBMCs. The chain was built from TRBV6-1 and TRBJ1-5, with no D gene named confidently. The sequence derives from a woman in her twenties or thirties in good health and CMV-seronegative. The nucleotide sequence is given as TGTGCCAGCAGTGAAGGTTGGCTGCCCCAGCATTTT. It translates as CASSEGWLPQHF.